This passage covers 11 T cell receptor beta chains from one sample sequenced in a study of cytomegalovirus exposure and HLA in healthy donors. PCR primers comprised 60 Vbeta and 13 Jbeta primers. Clones were sequenced by immunoSEQ multiplex PCR, and TCRdb holds only the in-frame ones, with some missing. The sample lists 120,000 or so clones; about 75% were seen once. The material sequenced was PBMCs. The receptors originated from a woman between 40 and 50 years old in good health and CMV-seropositive.

The chain carries TRBV21-1 and TRBJ2-3; TRBD2 is the table's D call and was not checked against the DNA. TRBV21-1 is a pseudogene locus. This CDR3 is built from 18 residues. In nucleotides, the CDR3 is TGTGCCAGCAGCAAAGTAGGGGGGGACGGCCCCGTCACAGATACGCAGTATTTT. This sequence encodes CASSKVGGDGPVTDTQYF.

V usage is TRBV2 and J usage is TRBJ2-7; the D gene is possibly TRBD2 (6 bases). Germline values: CDR1 SNHLY, CDR2 FYNNEI. This CDR3 has 16 amino acids. Between the trimmed V and J ends, which lost 4 bases and 0 bases, there was a span of 16 bases. The CDR3 is CASSVGGEIFSYEQYF. The CDR3 DNA is TGTGCCAGCAGTGTCGGCGGGGAAATTTTCTCCTACGAGCAGTACTTC.

The CDR3 nucleotides are TGTGCCAGCAGTGAAATATGGGAGAGGGGCAATCAGCCCCAGCATTTT. Protein sequence: CASSEIWERGNQPQHF. The genes are TRBV6-1 and TRBJ1-5, with D unresolved. The CDR3 is 16 amino acids. Germline CDR1 and CDR2: MNHNS and SASEGT. The V end lost 2 bases, the J end lost 2 bases, and 13 bases lay between the germline ends.

This sequence joins TRBV5-1 and TRBJ2-7; weak D call: TRBD2 (5 bases). V was cut by 0 bases and J by 3 bases, with 13 bases left in between. This CDR3 comprises 15 residues. Germline V gives CDR1 SGHRS, CDR2 YFSETQ. The CDR3 is CASSLGLEAYYEQYF. In DNA form, the CDR3 reads TGCGCCAGCAGCTTGGGGCTGGAGGCCTACTACGAGCAGTACTTC.

The CDR3 reads CAWADRDRIRETQYF. For the CDR3, the DNA is TGTGCCTGGGCAGACCGGGACAGGATACGAGAGACCCAGTACTTC. J is TRBJ2-5 and V is TRBV30; 8 nucleotides line up with TRBD1. Germline V CDR1 and CDR2: GTSNPN, SVGIG (reference sequence). The CDR3 is 15 residues long. The V gene end was trimmed by 5 bases and the J gene end by 4 bases; junction bases not matched to a gene: 12.

The chain recombines TRBV9 with TRBJ2-1; weak D call: TRBD1 (6 bases). V was clipped by 2 bases and J by 6 bases, with 12 bases between them. This CDR3 spans 14 amino acids. Germline CDR1 SGDLS, CDR2 YYNGEE. Here the CDR3 reads CASSVGRGGNEQFF. The CDR3 DNA follows: TGTGCCAGCAGCGTCGGCAGGGGTGGCAATGAGCAGTTCTTC.

V gene TRBV7-9 combines with J gene TRBJ1-1; D might be TRBD1 (5 bases). Germline V gene data show CDR1 as SEHNR and CDR2 as FQNEAQ (reference sequence). With 5 bases removed from V and 7 bases from J, the gap between germline ends came to 23 bases. This CDR3 is built from 16 residues. CDR3 region: CASSPQAGRMEGEAFF. The CDR3 bases are TGTGCCAGCAGCCCCCAGGCGGGACGCATGGAGGGTGAAGCTTTCTTT. The full variable domain, rest sourced from reference TRBV7-9 and TRBJ1-1, is DTGVSQNPRHKITKRGQNVTFRCDPISEHNRLYWYRQTLGQGPEFLTYFQNEAQLEKSRLLSDRFSAERPKGSFSTLEIQRTEQGDSAMYLCASSPQAGRMEGEAFFGQGTRLTVV.

V gene TRBV19 combines with J gene TRBJ1-2; 10 positions agree with TRBD1. CDR3 length equals 15 residues. Germline V gene data show CDR1 as LNHDA and CDR2 as SQIVND (reference sequence). V lost 4 bases to trimming and J lost 8 bases; unmatched junction nucleotides: 10. CDR3 bases: TGTGCCAGTAGTACGCCCCCGACAGGGGGCGGCGGCTACACCTTC. This gives the protein CASSTPPTGGGGYTF.

The chain joins TRBV14 to TRBJ1-5, with D possibly being TRBD1 (5 bases). Germline CDR1 SGHDN, CDR2 FVKESK. The CDR3 totals 13 residues. Trimming pared 2 bases from V and 6 bases from J, leaving 8 bases between. The CDR3 reads CASSQRGTQPQHF. CDR3 DNA sequence: TGTGCCAGCAGCCAACGGGGGACTCAGCCCCAGCATTTT.

The chain combines TRBV5-1 with TRBJ2-5; no clear D. Looked up from germline, CDR1 is SGHRS and CDR2 is YFSETQ. The CDR3 has 12 amino acids. Trimming took 1 base from V and 6 from J, leaving 7 bases between them. The CDR3 protein is CASSLSEKTQYF. The CDR3 DNA follows: TGCGCCAGCAGCTTGAGCGAGAAGACCCAGTACTTC.

This clone was seen more than once but under ten times. The chain recombines TRBV4-2 with TRBJ2-7, with TRBD2 matching 8 bases. Losses at the gene ends were 3 bases for V and 0 bases for J; bases not matched to a gene: 7. The CDR3 runs to 16 residues. Germline CDR1 reads LGHNA; CDR2 reads YNFKEQ. CDR3 sequence (DNA): TGTGCCAGCAGCCACCTAATAGCGGGGAGCTCCTACGAGCAGTACTTC. Protein sequence: CASSHLIAGSSYEQYF.